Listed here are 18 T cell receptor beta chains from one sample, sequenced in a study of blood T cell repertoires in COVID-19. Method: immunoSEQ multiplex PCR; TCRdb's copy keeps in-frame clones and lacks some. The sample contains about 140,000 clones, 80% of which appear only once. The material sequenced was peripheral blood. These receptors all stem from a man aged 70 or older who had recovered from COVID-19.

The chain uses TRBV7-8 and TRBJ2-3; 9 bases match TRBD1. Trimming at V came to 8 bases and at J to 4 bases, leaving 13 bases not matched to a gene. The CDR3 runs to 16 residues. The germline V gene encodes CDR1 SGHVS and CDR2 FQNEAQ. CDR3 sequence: CASGKGQGRVPDTQYF. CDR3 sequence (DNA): TGTGCCAGCGGAAAGGGACAGGGAAGAGTCCCAGATACGCAGTATTTT.

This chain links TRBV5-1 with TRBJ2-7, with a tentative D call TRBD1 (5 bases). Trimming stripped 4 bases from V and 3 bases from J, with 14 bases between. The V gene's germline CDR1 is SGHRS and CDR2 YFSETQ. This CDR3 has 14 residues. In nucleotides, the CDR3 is TGCGCCAGCAGCAACGACAGTCCGGGCTACGAGCAGTACTTC. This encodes CASSNDSPGYEQYF.

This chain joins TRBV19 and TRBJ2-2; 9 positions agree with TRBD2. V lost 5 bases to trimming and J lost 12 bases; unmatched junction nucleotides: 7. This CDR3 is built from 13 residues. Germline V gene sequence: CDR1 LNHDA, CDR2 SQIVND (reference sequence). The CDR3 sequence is CASSASAGGKLFF. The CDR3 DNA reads TGTGCCAGTAGTGCTTCAGCGGGAGGAAAGCTGTTTTTT.

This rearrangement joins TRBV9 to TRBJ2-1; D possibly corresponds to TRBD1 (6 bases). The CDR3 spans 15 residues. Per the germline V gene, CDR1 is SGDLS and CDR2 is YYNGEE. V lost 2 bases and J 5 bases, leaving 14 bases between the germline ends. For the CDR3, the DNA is TGTGCCAGCAGCGTTAGGTTTGGGGGCCACAATGAGCAGTTCTTC. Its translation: CASSVRFGGHNEQFF.

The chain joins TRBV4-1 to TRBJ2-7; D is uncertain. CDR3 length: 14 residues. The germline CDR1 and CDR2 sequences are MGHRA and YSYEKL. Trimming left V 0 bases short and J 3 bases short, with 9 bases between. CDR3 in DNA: TGCGCCAGCAGCCAAGATGGGCTTAGCTACGAGCAGTACTTC. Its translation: CASSQDGLSYEQYF.

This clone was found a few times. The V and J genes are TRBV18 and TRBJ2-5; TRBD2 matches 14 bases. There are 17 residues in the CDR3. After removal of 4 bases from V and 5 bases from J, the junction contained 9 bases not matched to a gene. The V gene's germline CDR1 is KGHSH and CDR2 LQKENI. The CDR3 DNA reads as TGTGCCAGCTCACTGGGACTAGCGGGAGCCTCCGGGGAGACCCAGTACTTC. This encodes CASSLGLAGASGETQYF.

DNA of the CDR3: TGTGCCAGCACCGGGGGAACCTACGAGCAGTACTTC. Protein sequence: CASTGGTYEQYF. The chain couples TRBV21-1 to TRBJ2-7; the DNA was not used to check the table's D call, TRBD2. TRBV21-1 is noted as a pseudogene. This CDR3 comprises 12 residues.

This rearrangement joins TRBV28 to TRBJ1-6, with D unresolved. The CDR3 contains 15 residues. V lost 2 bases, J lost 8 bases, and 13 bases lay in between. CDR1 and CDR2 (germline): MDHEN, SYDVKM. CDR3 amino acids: CASSLPLTGYSPLHF. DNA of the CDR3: TGTGCCAGCAGTTTACCCCTGACGGGGTATTCACCCCTCCACTTT.

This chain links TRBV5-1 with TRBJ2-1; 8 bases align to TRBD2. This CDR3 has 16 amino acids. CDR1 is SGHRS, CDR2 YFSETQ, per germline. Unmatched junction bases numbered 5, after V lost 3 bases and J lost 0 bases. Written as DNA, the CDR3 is TGCGCCAGCAGCTCGGCTAGCGGGCGCTCCTACAATGAGCAGTTCTTC. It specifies CASSSASGRSYNEQFF.

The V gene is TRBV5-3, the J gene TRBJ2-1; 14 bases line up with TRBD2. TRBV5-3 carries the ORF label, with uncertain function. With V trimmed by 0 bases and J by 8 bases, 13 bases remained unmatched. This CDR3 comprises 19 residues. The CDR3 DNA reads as TGTGCCAGAAGCTTGGCCTCCGGGACTAGCGGGAGTGTCTCACATGAGCAGTTCTTC. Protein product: CARSLASGTSGSVSHEQFF.

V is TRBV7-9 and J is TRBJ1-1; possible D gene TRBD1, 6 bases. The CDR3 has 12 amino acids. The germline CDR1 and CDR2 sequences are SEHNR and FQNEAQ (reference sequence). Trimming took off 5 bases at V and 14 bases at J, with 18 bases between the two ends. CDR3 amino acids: CASSQPTQGRFF. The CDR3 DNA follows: TGTGCCAGCAGCCAGCCTACGCAGGGGCGGTTCTTT.

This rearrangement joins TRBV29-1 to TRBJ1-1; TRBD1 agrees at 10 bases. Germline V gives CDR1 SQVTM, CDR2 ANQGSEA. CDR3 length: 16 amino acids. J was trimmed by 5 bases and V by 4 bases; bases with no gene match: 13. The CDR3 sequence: CSVVLNRGTGETEAFF. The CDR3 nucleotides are TGCAGCGTTGTGCTGAACCGGGGGACAGGGGAGACTGAAGCTTTCTTT.

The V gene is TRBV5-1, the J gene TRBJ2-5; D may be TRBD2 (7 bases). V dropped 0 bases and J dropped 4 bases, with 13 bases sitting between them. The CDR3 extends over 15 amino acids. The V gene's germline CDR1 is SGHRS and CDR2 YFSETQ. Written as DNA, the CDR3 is TGCGCCAGCAGCTTGGTTTACAGGGAGGGAGAGACCCAGTACTTC. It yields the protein CASSLVYREGETQYF.

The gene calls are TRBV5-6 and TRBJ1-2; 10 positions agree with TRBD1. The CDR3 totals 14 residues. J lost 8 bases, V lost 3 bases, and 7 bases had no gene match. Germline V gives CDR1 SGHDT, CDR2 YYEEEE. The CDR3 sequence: CASSSGTGVAGYTF. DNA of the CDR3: TGTGCCAGCAGCTCCGGGACAGGGGTAGCCGGCTACACCTTC.

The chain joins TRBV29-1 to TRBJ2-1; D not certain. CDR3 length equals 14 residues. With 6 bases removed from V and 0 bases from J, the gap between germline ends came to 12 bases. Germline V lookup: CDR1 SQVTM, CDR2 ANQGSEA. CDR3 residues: CSVPSSSSYNEQFF. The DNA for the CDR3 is TGCAGCGTCCCAAGTTCTAGCTCCTACAATGAGCAGTTCTTC.

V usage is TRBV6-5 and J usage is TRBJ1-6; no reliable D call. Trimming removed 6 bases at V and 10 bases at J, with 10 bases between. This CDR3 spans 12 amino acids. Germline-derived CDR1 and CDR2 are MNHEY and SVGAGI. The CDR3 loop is CASRDLESPLHF. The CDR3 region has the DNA TGTGCCAGCAGAGACTTGGAATCACCCCTCCACTTT.

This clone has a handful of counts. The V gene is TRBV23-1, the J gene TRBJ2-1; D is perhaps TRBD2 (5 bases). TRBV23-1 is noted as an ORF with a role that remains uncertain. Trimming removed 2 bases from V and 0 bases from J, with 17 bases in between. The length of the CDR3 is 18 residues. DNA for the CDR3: TGCGCCAGCAGTCAACCGGCGAATAGGGAGAGCTCCTACAATGAGCAGTTCTTC. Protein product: CASSQPANRESSYNEQFF.

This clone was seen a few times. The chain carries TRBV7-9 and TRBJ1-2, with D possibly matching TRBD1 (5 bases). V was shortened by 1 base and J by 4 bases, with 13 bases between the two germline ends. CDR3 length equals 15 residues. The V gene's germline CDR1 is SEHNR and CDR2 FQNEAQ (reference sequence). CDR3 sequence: CASSLERRGGYGYTF. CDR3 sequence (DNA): TGTGCCAGCAGCTTAGAAAGGAGGGGCGGCTATGGCTACACCTTC.